Below are 18 T cell receptor beta chains sequenced from a single sample in a study of regulatory T cells in long-lasting Graves disease. Described time point: persistent/refractory GD, antithyroid drugs over 5 years with positive TRAb. Preparation of the TCR library used RNA extracted from PBMCs. In building TCR beta libraries, iRepertoire HTBI primers were used together with Arm-PCR of CDR3 regions. TCRdb processed the multiplex PCR reads anew with MiXCR; each CDR3 protein has one entry. The sample contains 300,000 to 500,000 distinct CDR3 sequences, around 21% of which appear only once. The sequencing used peripheral blood mononuclear cells (PBMCs), collected when the disease was refractory, from a patient treated with antithyroid drugs. The receptor source for this set is a female donor with Graves disease.

This clonotype was detected ten times or more. The chain has TRBV6-1 and TRBJ1-1; D is unclear. Germline V gene sequence: CDR1 MNHNS, CDR2 SASEGT. V lost 10 bases, J lost 3 bases, and 18 bases lay in between. The CDR3 runs to 14 residues. CDR3 amino acids: CATLAPGDYTEAFF. DNA of the CDR3: TGTGCCACCCTTGCTCCTGGGGATTACACTGAAGCTTTCTTT.

This sequence joins TRBV20-1 and TRBJ2-3; TRBD1 matches 7 bases. V was clipped by 0 bases and J by 2 bases; unmatched bases: 8. Germline CDR1 DFQATT, CDR2 SNEGSKA (reference sequence). The CDR3 spans 16 residues. The CDR3 region has the DNA TGCAGTGCTAGAGAGACACAGGGGACCTTCACAGATACGCAGTATTTT. This codes for CSARETQGTFTDTQYF.

This sequence joins TRBV15 and TRBJ1-3, with TRBD1 matching 11 bases. V lost 2 bases to trimming and J lost 0 bases; unmatched junction nucleotides: 3. Germline CDR1 LNHNV, CDR2 YYDKDF (reference sequence). The CDR3 has 17 amino acids. The CDR3 protein is CATSRSGQGVSGNTIYF. Written as DNA, the CDR3 is TGTGCCACCAGCAGATCGGGACAGGGGGTCTCTGGAAACACCATATATTTT.

The rearrangement joins TRBV4-1 to TRBJ2-7; the D is unclear. The germline V gene encodes CDR1 MGHRA and CDR2 YSYEKL. The CDR3 is 19 residues long. V was shortened by 0 bases and J by 0 bases, with 21 bases between the two germline ends. The CDR3 DNA reads TGCGCCAGCAGCCAAGATAGGCTCTTAGTACAAGACCTCTCCTACGAGCAGTACTTC. It specifies CASSQDRLLVQDLSYEQYF.

This clonotype was observed a few times. The chain combines TRBV7-9 with TRBJ1-5; 8 bases line up with TRBD1. This CDR3 has 14 residues. V shed 5 bases and J 6 bases; nucleotides not matched to a gene: 6. Germline V gene data show CDR1 as SEHNR and CDR2 as FQNEAQ (reference sequence). CDR3 sequence reads: CASSAQGATQPQHF. In nucleotides, the CDR3 is TGTGCCAGCAGCGCCCAGGGGGCGACTCAGCCCCAGCATTTT.

The rearrangement uses TRBV6-1 and TRBJ1-1, with D perhaps TRBD1 (5 bases). The CDR3 is 16 amino acids. Germline CDR1 is MNHNS and CDR2 is SASEGT. Trimming shortened V by 6 bases and J by 0 bases, and 17 bases separated the two germline ends. The CDR3 spells CASRGDLGPMNTEAFF. The CDR3 DNA is TGTGCCAGCAGGGGGGACCTCGGACCGATGAACACTGAAGCTTTCTTT.

The rearrangement uses TRBV7-8 and TRBJ1-5; possible D gene TRBD1, 6 bases. The CDR3 is 17 residues long. Between the trimmed V and J ends, which lost 5 bases and 0 bases, there was a span of 17 bases. CDR1 is SGHVS and CDR2 is FQNEAQ in the germline V gene. CDR3 loop: CASSGPRDTLSNQPQHF. CDR3 bases: TGTGCCAGCAGCGGACCCCGGGACACCCTTAGCAATCAGCCCCAGCATTTT.

The DNA of the CDR3 is TGCAGCGTTGGGGGCGGGATAAGTTACGAGCAGTACTTC. This translates into CSVGGGISYEQYF. The V call is TRBV29-1, the J call TRBJ2-7; D is perhaps TRBD2 (6 bases). This CDR3 region has 13 residues. Deletions cut 4 bases from V and 4 bases from J, with 14 bases between. Germline lookup yields CDR1 SQVTM and CDR2 ANQGSEA.

This clonotype was found many times. The gene calls are TRBV20-1 and TRBJ1-1; TRBD1 agrees at 8 bases. V shed 0 bases and J 9 bases; nucleotides not matched to a gene: 9. Germline V gene sequence: CDR1 DFQATT, CDR2 SNEGSKA (reference sequence). The CDR3 contains 14 residues. In DNA form, the CDR3 reads TGCAGTGCTAGAGATCTGGCAGGGGGCGACCAAGCTTTCTTT. It is translated as CSARDLAGGDQAFF.

In this sample, this clonotype turned up many times. The rearrangement joins TRBV7-3 to TRBJ1-1, with unresolved D. CDR1 and CDR2 (germline): SGHTA, FQGTGA. The CDR3 runs 13 residues. Trimming removed 2 bases from V and 0 bases from J, with 4 bases in between. The CDR3 nucleotides read TGTGCCAGCAGCTTATATGTGAACACTGAAGCTTTCTTT. This sequence encodes CASSLYVNTEAFF.

Written as DNA, the CDR3 is TGTGCCAGCAGTTTATATTCAGGGGCCTTTGAAGCTTTCTTT. It codes for CASSLYSGAFEAFF. The chain is built from TRBV28 and TRBJ1-1; a weak D match, TRBD1 (6 bases). The CDR3 is 14 residues long. V lost 1 base and J lost 7, with 13 bases in between. Germline V CDR1 and CDR2: MDHEN, SYDVKM.

J is TRBJ2-3 and V is TRBV7-2, with unresolved D. The V gene lost 3 bases and the J gene lost 5 bases, with 6 bases spanning the gap. Germline-derived CDR1 and CDR2 are SGHTA and FQGNSA. The CDR3 is made up of 12 amino acids. The CDR3 loop reads CASSFARDTQYF. For the CDR3, the DNA is TGTGCCAGCAGCTTTGCTAGAGATACGCAGTATTTT.

This clonotype was seen repeatedly, ten times or more. This rearrangement joins TRBV27 to TRBJ2-7; tentatively, D is TRBD1 (5 bases). This CDR3 is built from 14 residues. Trimming removed 5 bases from V and 4 bases from J, with 15 bases in between. Germline V gene data show CDR1 as MNHEY and CDR2 as SMNVEV (reference sequence). The CDR3, as DNA: TGTGCCAGCAGTCTCACCGCTACAGGTTACGAGCAGTACTTC. It specifies CASSLTATGYEQYF.

This clonotype was picked up many times. CDR3 nucleotide sequence: TGTGCCAGCAGCATACGTCTACGGAGCAATCAGCCCCAGCATTTT. It translates to CASSIRLRSNQPQHF. The chain is built from TRBV6-1 and TRBJ1-5; D gene uncertain. Deletions cut 6 bases from V and 1 base from J, with 13 bases between. This CDR3 has 15 amino acids. Germline V CDR1 and CDR2: MNHNS, SASEGT.

Ten or more counts support this clonotype. CDR3 amino acids: CASSLAGSSGYTF. The CDR3 DNA is TGTGCCAGCAGCTTAGCAGGGTCAAGTGGCTACACCTTC. The J gene is TRBJ1-2, the V gene TRBV11-2, with D perhaps matching TRBD1 (5 bases). The CDR3 contains 13 residues. Trimming cost V 1 base and J 7 bases, with 10 bases left between them. Per the germline V gene, CDR1 is SGHAT and CDR2 is FQNNGV.

This clonotype was detected many times. This chain links TRBV5-1 with TRBJ2-7; D is possibly TRBD1 (6 bases). V gave up 5 bases and J gave up 0 bases, with 12 bases separating them. The CDR3 covers 14 residues. Per germline, CDR1 SGHRS and CDR2 YFSETQ. CDR3 region: CASSATGSSYEQYF. CDR3 sequence (DNA): TGCGCCAGCAGTGCGACAGGAAGCTCCTACGAGCAGTACTTC.

About this clonotype itself: One junction end disagrees with the germline gene, perhaps due to a read error. V and J are TRBV5-6 and TRBJ2-5, with D unclear. This CDR3 is 11 amino acids long. Germline CDR1 and CDR2: SGHDT and YYEEEE. As DNA, the CDR3 is TGTGCCAGCACTACCCAAGAGACCCAGTGCTTC. This encodes CASTTQETQCF.

In DNA, the CDR3 is TGTGCCAGCAGCTTAGGGCGAGGCTCCAATGAGCAGTTCTTC. Residues: CASSLGRGSNEQFF. The rearrangement joins TRBV11-3 to TRBJ2-1; D is ambiguous. Germline CDR1 SGHNT, CDR2 YENEEA. The CDR3 totals 14 residues. Trimming removed 1 base from V and 6 bases from J, with 10 bases in between.